The rows below give T cell receptor beta chains drawn from one sample of a study of response to subunit inactivated influenza vaccine. Via MiXCR, TCRdb re-called the RT-PCR reads, giving one row per CDR3 protein. The sample has about 520,000 distinct CDR3 sequences, less than 30% seen once; the top ten hold 1.5% to 2%. Sequences were derived from CD4+ T cells sorted from PBMCs, sampled 5 to 6 days after vaccination. The receptors were gathered from a man aged 45-60 years who received an inactivated influenza vaccine. Both conserved end residues are part of each CDR3. D genes are given only for firm matches. A clone size is listed for some rows: how often the clone was seen (once, few, many), or a class if it is expanded.

NA	TRBV20-1	TRBJ2-3	many	CSASLAQTDTQYF	TGCAGTGCTAGCCTAGCCCAGACAGATACGCAGTATTTT
TRBD2	TRBV12-3/TRBV12-4	TRBJ2-1	NA	CASSPTSGLYNEQFF	TGTGCCAGCAGTCCGACTAGCGGGCTCTACAATGAGCAGTTCTTC
NA	TRBV10-3	TRBJ2-7	NA	CAISDPGRMRLYEQYF	TGTGCCATCAGTGACCCGGGACGGATGCGCCTCTACGAGCAGTACTTC
NA	TRBV10-3	TRBJ1-5	NA	CAISGGDQPQHF	TGTGCCATCAGTGGGGGAGATCAGCCCCAGCATTTT
NA	TRBV6-2/TRBV6-3	TRBJ2-3	NA	CASRYRSSARDTQYF	TGTGCCAGCAGATACAGGAGTAGCGCGCGCGATACGCAGTATTTT
TRBD2	TRBV20-1	TRBJ2-3	NA	CSATTTGGQTDTQYF	TGCAGTGCGACTACAACGGGAGGGCAGACAGATACGCAGTATTTT
NA	TRBV11-2	TRBJ2-7	NA	CASSRGVGGGRFSFEQYF	TGTGCCAGCAGCAGAGGGGTCGGTGGGGGTCGTTTCTCCTTCGAGCAGTACTTC
TRBD2	TRBV6-1	TRBJ2-2	few	CASKPFGTSGRSGELFF	TGTGCCAGCAAACCCTTTGGAACCAGCGGGAGATCCGGGGAGCTGTTTTTT
TRBD2	TRBV5-1	TRBJ2-3	many	CASSPGLAVTDTQYF	TGCGCCAGCAGCCCGGGACTAGCGGTAACAGATACGCAGTATTTT
NA	TRBV5-1	TRBJ2-5	NA	CASSVYPQETQYF	TGCGCCAGCAGCGTATATCCCCAGGAGACCCAGTACTTC
NA	TRBV20-1	TRBJ2-7	NA	CSASAQTYEQYF	TGCAGTGCTAGTGCACAGACCTACGAGCAGTACTTC
NA	TRBV5-1	TRBJ2-7	NA	CASSVDSAYEQYF	TGCGCCAGCAGTGTGGACAGCGCCTACGAGCAGTACTTC
NA	TRBV12-3/TRBV12-4	TRBJ1-2	few	CASSSGGGYGYTF	TGTGCCAGCAGTTCCGGGGGAGGATATGGCTACACCTTC
NA	TRBV10-2	TRBJ1-1	few	CASRFTLNTEAFF	TGCGCCAGCAGATTTACTCTGAACACTGAAGCTTTCTTT
NA	TRBV2	TRBJ2-1	few	CASSFRVEGEQFF	TGTGCCAGCAGCTTCCGGGTTGAGGGTGAGCAGTTCTTC
NA	TRBV11-2	TRBJ2-1	NA	CASSFTGNVNEQFF	TGTGCCAGCAGCTTCACAGGGAATGTCAATGAGCAGTTCTTC
NA	TRBV3-1	TRBJ2-7	few	CASSQDGGAHPYEQYF	TGTGCCAGCAGCCAAGATGGAGGGGCACATCCCTACGAGCAGTACTTC
TRBD1	TRBV10-3	TRBJ2-7	NA	CAISKDRGQRGTYEQYF	TGTGCCATCAGTAAGGACAGGGGGCAGCGTGGGACGTACGAGCAGTACTTC
TRBD2	TRBV12-3/TRBV12-4	TRBJ2-1	few	CASSATSGGNEQFF	TGTGCCAGCAGTGCGACTAGCGGAGGCAATGAGCAGTTCTTC
NA	TRBV29-1	TRBJ1-1	many	CSVSTVNTEAFF	TGCAGCGTTTCGACAGTGAACACTGAAGCTTTCTTT
NA	TRBV20-1	TRBJ2-3	NA	CSATGGGSDTQYF	TGCAGTGCTACCGGAGGGGGATCAGATACGCAGTATTTT
TRBD1	TRBV20-1	TRBJ2-7	NA	CSARTTGPYEQYF	TGCAGTGCTAGAACGACAGGGCCCTACGAGCAGTACTTC
TRBD1	TRBV12-3/TRBV12-4	TRBJ2-7	few	CASSTGGAYEQYF	TGTGCCAGCAGTACAGGGGGAGCCTACGAGCAGTACTTC
NA	TRBV20-1	TRBJ1-5	NA	CSARSGVGNQPQHF	TGCAGTGCTAGGAGCGGGGTAGGCAATCAGCCCCAGCATTTT
NA	TRBV20-1	TRBJ2-5	few	CSARAKETQYF	TGCAGTGCCCGGGCCAAAGAGACCCAGTACTTC
NA	TRBV28	TRBJ2-1	NA	CASRPAQRAGLGEQFF	TGTGCCAGCAGGCCAGCTCAACGGGCCGGCCTGGGGGAGCAGTTCTTC
NA	TRBV27	TRBJ1-6	NA	CASRGGTGNNSPLHF	TGTGCCAGCCGAGGGGGGACGGGCAATAATTCACCCCTCCACTTT
TRBD1	TRBV20-1	TRBJ1-4	NA	CSAFPTTGQGGRTNEKLFF	TGCAGTGCTTTCCCAACAACCGGACAGGGGGGTCGAACTAATGAAAAACTGTTTTTT
NA	TRBV2	TRBJ2-1	NA	CASSPQPTSNEQFF	TGTGCCAGCAGCCCACAACCCACTAGCAATGAGCAGTTCTTC
TRBD2	TRBV11-2	TRBJ2-1	few	CASRSTSGSRSEQFF	TGTGCCAGCAGGTCCACTAGCGGGAGTCGCAGTGAGCAGTTCTTC
TRBD2	TRBV10-3	TRBJ2-3	few	CATVAGSADTQYF	TGTGCCACCGTAGCGGGATCGGCAGATACGCAGTATTTT
TRBD2	TRBV5-1	TRBJ2-2	NA	CATRALAQRELFF	TGCGCCACCAGGGCACTAGCGCAGCGGGAGCTGTTTTTT
TRBD2	TRBV4-3	TRBJ2-3	few	CASSQVLAGGSTDTQYF	TGCGCCAGCAGCCAAGTTCTAGCGGGGGGGAGCACAGATACGCAGTATTTT
TRBD2	TRBV7-9	TRBJ2-1	NA	CASSLDVARGGTEQFF	TGTGCCAGCAGCTTAGACGTAGCTCGGGGGGGCACTGAGCAGTTCTTC
TRBD2	TRBV7-2	TRBJ2-3	few	CASSLGSGRANTQYF	TGTGCCAGCAGCTTAGGTAGCGGGAGGGCAAATACGCAGTATTTT
NA	TRBV20-1	TRBJ2-3	NA	CSAPTGGTPPDTQYF	TGCAGTGCCCCGACTGGGGGGACTCCACCAGATACGCAGTATTTT
NA	TRBV4-1	TRBJ1-5	NA	CASSQGPKTASNQPQHF	TGCGCCAGCAGCCAAGGTCCCAAGACAGCTAGCAATCAGCCCCAGCATTTT
NA	TRBV27	TRBJ2-1	NA	CASSSHRGGLYNEQFF	TGTGCCAGCAGTTCCCATAGGGGGGGGCTATACAATGAGCAGTTCTTC
NA	TRBV20-1	TRBJ1-5	NA	CSARDWRTYSNQPQHF	TGCAGTGCTAGAGATTGGAGAACTTATAGCAATCAGCCCCAGCATTTT
NA	TRBV7-9	TRBJ2-7	NA	CAGGRDTYEQYF	TGTGCCGGGGGACGGGATACCTACGAGCAGTACTTC
TRBD2	TRBV12-3/TRBV12-4	TRBJ2-7	NA	CASSSGPGGDEQYF	TGTGCCAGCAGCTCCGGACCGGGAGGGGACGAGCAGTACTTC
NA	TRBV20-1	TRBJ1-6	few	CSASDPDYSPLHF	TGCAGTGCGAGTGACCCAGACTACTCACCCCTCCACTTT
NA	TRBV4-3	TRBJ2-1	few	CASSQEGGLRWDSYNEQFF	TGCGCCAGCAGCCAAGAGGGGGGCCTTAGGTGGGATTCATACAATGAGCAGTTCTTC
NA	TRBV5-1	TRBJ1-1	few	CASSTGFEAFF	TGCGCCAGCAGTACAGGTTTTGAAGCTTTCTTT
NA	TRBV27	TRBJ2-1	few	CASKRGNNNEQFF	TGTGCCAGCAAACGGGGGAACAACAATGAGCAGTTCTTC
NA	TRBV5-1	TRBJ2-1	NA	CASSLGRQEAGNEQFF	TGCGCCAGCAGCTTGGGCAGACAGGAGGCGGGCAATGAGCAGTTCTTC
TRBD2	TRBV20-1	TRBJ2-3	NA	CSALTSGRFADTQYF	TGCAGTGCTCTTACTAGCGGGAGGTTTGCAGATACGCAGTATTTT